This section outlines one T cell receptor (beta chain) sequence together with its context. Its antigen remains unidentified. The data were taken from a study of memory CD4+ T cells and cytomegalovirus serostatus. Here immunoSEQ multiplex PCR was the method, and the copy in TCRdb shows in-frame clones only, minus some. The data show approximately 40,000 clones, roughly 79% seen once. Single viable CD3+CD4+CD8-CD45RO+ cells were sorted as the memory CD4+ T cells. Donors' CMV status reflects serum IgG against pp150, pp28, p38, p52. Total CD4+ T cells were enriched by CD4 positive selection. The study's findings and limits: Of 150 to 200 reported CMV TCRbeta sequences, just over 65 were found in memory CD4+ repertoires. Repertoires predicted CMV serostatus with median bootstrapped AUC of 0.95.

The CDR3 is made up of 11 amino acids. Trimming left V 3 bases short and J 6 bases short, with 8 bases between. The germline gives CDR1 DFQATT, CDR2 SNEGSKA (reference sequence). This clonotype was sampled from an adult in good health and CMV-seronegative. The gene calls are TRBV20-1 and TRBJ1-1; D perhaps matches TRBD1 (5 bases). The sample was memory CD4+ T cells from blood. The CDR3 nucleotides read TGCAGTGCTAGGGGGCCGGCTGAAGCTTTCTTT. Translating gives CSARGPAEAFF.